This record covers a single TCR beta chain. Its target is unknown. The record originates from a study of shared clonotypes between healthy human individuals. The overall study: There were three CD4 naive, three CD4 memory, two CD8 naive and one CD8 memory plates per donor. Overall study findings and caveats: Clonotypes that were shared across four donors made up about 5.1% of naive CD4 clonotypes.

Each replicate PCR on the sorted subsets used 200 to 250 ng DNA (around 30,000 T cell genomes). TCRdb keeps only in-frame clones here, not all; method: immunoSEQ multiplex PCR. Here the sample spans more than 2 million clones, 85% to 95% being singletons. This CDR3 has 14 residues. V was trimmed by 5 bases and J by 4 bases, leaving 15 bases between them. Germline values: CDR1 SNHLY, CDR2 FYNNEI. The chain links TRBV2 to TRBJ2-7; possibly TRBD1 for D (6 bases). Source material: naive CD4+ T cells sorted from blood. Subset noted: CD45RA+ positively selected. The TCR sequence derives from a young man in good health. The CDR3 coding sequence is TGTGCCAGCAGTACAGGGTCCAAAGGGTACGAGCAGTACTTC. Amino acid sequence: CASSTGSKGYEQYF. Full variable domain (outside the CDR3, taken from reference TRBV2 and TRBJ2-7): EPEVTQTPSHQVTQMGQEVILRCVPISNHLYFYWYRQILGQKVEFLVSFYNNEISEKSEIFDDQFSVERPDGSNFTLKIRSTKLEDSAMYFCASSTGSKGYEQYFGPGTRLTVT.